Listed below are T cell receptor beta chains from one sample, sequenced in a study of blood T cell repertoires in COVID-19. Sequenced by immunoSEQ multiplex PCR; TCRdb stores in-frame clones only, minus some. The table shows around 100,000 clones, with approximately 86% occurring only once. The material sequenced was peripheral blood. The receptors were sampled from a woman aged 45-60 years with COVID-19, enrolled during active disease. The CDR3 runs from the conserved cysteine through the conserved F or W. D genes are given only for firm matches. Expanded clones are given a class, and other clones once, few, many or no size at all.

TRBJ1-5	-	-	TRBV12-3/TRBV12-4	TGTGCCAGCAGTTTATGGGGGGAGCCCCAGCATTTT	CASSLWGEPQHF
TRBJ1-5	-	TRBD1	TRBV5-6	TGTGCCAGCAGCTGGGGAGCACAGGGGGGCAATCAGCCCCAGCATTTT	CASSWGAQGGNQPQHF
TRBJ1-1	-	-	TRBV2	TGTGCCAGCAGTGAAGTGGCCTCTCGAGGTACTGAAGCTTTCTTT	CASSEVASRGTEAFF
TRBJ1-2	-	-	TRBV19	TGTGCCAGTAGTATTAGGGGATTTGTGTCCTTC	CASSIRGFVSF
TRBJ2-3	-	-	TRBV29-1	TGCAGCGTTGACAGAGGGACAGATACGCAGTATTTT	CSVDRGTDTQYF
TRBJ2-1	-	TRBD2	TRBV4-2	TGTGCCAGCAGCCCTCAGAGGCTAGCGGAAAATGAGCAGTTCTTC	CASSPQRLAENEQFF
TRBJ1-2	few	TRBD1	TRBV27	TGTGCCAGCAGTCCGACAGGGAGCTTGGGTAACTATGGCTACACCTTC	CASSPTGSLGNYGYTF
TRBJ2-2	once	-	TRBV29-1	TGCAGCGTTGAAGATCGAGGGGGACAGAACACCGGGGAGCTGTTTTTT	CSVEDRGGQNTGELFF
TRBJ1-3	few	-	TRBV6-2/TRBV6-3	TGTGCCAGCAGTCCCTGGGGAGGGGCCATATATTTT	CASSPWGGAIYF
TRBJ1-1	-	-	TRBV19	TGTGCCAGTAGTTGGGGGGGAGGGGACACTGAAGCTTTCTTT	CASSWGGGDTEAFF
TRBJ2-3	-	-	TRBV6-1	TGTGCCAGCAGTGAAAGGGACTGGAGCACAGATACGCAGTATTTT	CASSERDWSTDTQYF
TRBJ1-1	-	TRBD1	TRBV11-3	TGTGCCAGCAGCCTTGTGACAGGGGGAGTCACTGAAGCTTTCTTT	CASSLVTGGVTEAFF
TRBJ1-4	-	-	TRBV5-1	TGCGCCAGCAGCCAACGACAGTTATCAACTAATGAAAAACTGTTTTTT	CASSQRQLSTNEKLFF
TRBJ2-1	once	TRBD2	TRBV9	TGTGCCAGACCCGGGACTAGAGCTTACAATGAGCAGTTCTTC	CARPGTRAYNEQFF
TRBJ2-7	-	-	TRBV6-5	TGTGCCAGCAGTTACGGCCATTCCTACGAGCAGTACTTC	CASSYGHSYEQYF
TRBJ1-2	-	-	TRBV6-1	TGTGCCAGCAGTGAAGTGGACATTGACTACTATGGCTACACCTTC	CASSEVDIDYYGYTF
TRBJ1-6	once	-	TRBV5-3	TGTGCCAGAAGCTTGAACAGGTTTGAGAATTCACCCCTCCACTTT	CARSLNRFENSPLHF